Listed below are T cell receptor beta chains from one sample, sequenced in a study of identical twins. TCRdb re-analysed the 5' RACE reads in MiXCR, keeping a single row per CDR3 protein. Of 250,000 to 300,000 distinct CDR3 sequences in the sample, around 9.7% were seen once. This sample was shared with a second study, whose subject was yellow fever vaccine responses in identical twins.

What was sequenced was CD8+ T cells sorted from blood. The receptor source for this set is a woman younger than 35 in good health. CDR3s include the opening cysteine and the closing phenylalanine or tryptophan. The D gene is left open where the match is weak. Size values are once, few and many counts, or a class for expanded clones, and some rows have none.

d_gene: TRBD1
v_gene: TRBV6-5
j_gene: TRBJ1-1
len: 18
abundance: many
CDR3aa: CASSYYAGTGSKNTEAFF
CDR3nt: TGTGCCAGCAGTTACTACGCCGGGACAGGGAGCAAGAACACTGAAGCTTTCTTT

d_gene: .
v_gene: TRBV5-1
j_gene: TRBJ2-5
len: 14
abundance: .
CDR3aa: CASSSWNPQETQYF
CDR3nt: TGCGCCAGCAGCTCCTGGAACCCCCAAGAGACCCAGTACTTC

d_gene: .
v_gene: TRBV19
j_gene: TRBJ2-5
len: 14
abundance: .
CDR3aa: CASSMDSYQETQYF
CDR3nt: TGTGCCAGTAGTATGGACAGCTACCAAGAGACCCAGTACTTC

d_gene: TRBD2
v_gene: TRBV4-3
j_gene: TRBJ2-1
len: 17
abundance: many
CDR3aa: CASSQDSSGRAGNEQFF
CDR3nt: TGCGCCAGCAGCCAAGATTCTAGCGGGAGGGCCGGAAATGAGCAGTTCTTC

d_gene: .
v_gene: TRBV19
j_gene: TRBJ1-5
len: 16
abundance: .
CDR3aa: CASSPGGGGFYQPQHF
CDR3nt: TGTGCCAGTAGTCCCGGCGGTGGGGGATTCTATCAGCCCCAGCATTTT

d_gene: .
v_gene: TRBV6-2/TRBV6-3
j_gene: TRBJ2-3
len: 13
abundance: few
CDR3aa: CASSYEVTDTQYF
CDR3nt: TGTGCCAGCAGTTATGAGGTCACAGATACGCAGTATTTT

d_gene: .
v_gene: TRBV11-2
j_gene: TRBJ2-7
len: 15
abundance: .
CDR3aa: CASSLDLLNSYEQYF
CDR3nt: TGTGCCAGCAGCTTAGATCTCCTTAACTCCTACGAGCAGTACTTC

d_gene: .
v_gene: TRBV7-3
j_gene: TRBJ2-7
len: 14
abundance: .
CDR3aa: CASSLGQGLSEQYF
CDR3nt: TGTGCCAGCAGCTTAGGGCAGGGTCTGAGCGAGCAGTACTTC

d_gene: .
v_gene: TRBV4-1
j_gene: TRBJ1-1
len: 19
abundance: many
CDR3aa: CASSQQYPEREGGRTEAFF
CDR3nt: TGCGCCAGCAGCCAGCAATATCCTGAACGGGAGGGAGGGAGGACTGAAGCTTTCTTT

d_gene: .
v_gene: TRBV6-4
j_gene: TRBJ2-1
len: 13
abundance: few
CDR3aa: CASSDRSGGEQFF
CDR3nt: TGTGCCAGCAGTGACCGGTCGGGTGGTGAGCAGTTCTTC

d_gene: .
v_gene: TRBV3-1
j_gene: TRBJ2-7
len: 15
abundance: .
CDR3aa: CASSQEGPRGYEQYF
CDR3nt: TGTGCCAGCAGCCAAGAGGGGCCTCGGGGTTACGAGCAGTACTTC

d_gene: .
v_gene: TRBV11-3
j_gene: TRBJ2-4
len: 16
abundance: few
CDR3aa: CASSLELQGAKNIQYF
CDR3nt: TGTGCCAGCAGCTTAGAGCTACAGGGCGCCAAAAACATTCAGTACTTC

d_gene: .
v_gene: TRBV5-1
j_gene: TRBJ2-2
len: 17
abundance: .
CDR3aa: CASSPTRLADYTGELFF
CDR3nt: TGCGCCAGCAGCCCCACGCGGTTAGCGGACTACACCGGGGAGCTGTTTTTT

d_gene: TRBD2
v_gene: TRBV7-8
j_gene: TRBJ2-1
len: 17
abundance: few
CDR3aa: CASSSYLSGGAYNEQFF
CDR3nt: TGTGCCAGCAGCTCCTACCTTAGCGGGGGGGCTTACAATGAGCAGTTCTTC

d_gene: .
v_gene: TRBV28
j_gene: TRBJ2-7
len: 13
abundance: many
CDR3aa: CASSPSTGHEQYF
CDR3nt: TGTGCCAGCAGTCCCTCCACGGGGCACGAGCAGTACTTC

d_gene: .
v_gene: TRBV7-9
j_gene: TRBJ1-1
len: 14
abundance: .
CDR3aa: CASRSDNQNTEAFF
CDR3nt: TGTGCCAGCAGATCCGACAACCAGAACACTGAAGCTTTCTTT

d_gene: .
v_gene: TRBV15
j_gene: TRBJ2-1
len: 13
abundance: .
CDR3aa: CATSGGNRVEQFF
CDR3nt: TGTGCCACCAGTGGGGGGAACAGGGTAGAGCAGTTCTTC

d_gene: TRBD1
v_gene: TRBV24-1
j_gene: TRBJ2-2
len: 16
abundance: .
CDR3aa: CATSEYDRANTGELFF
CDR3nt: TGTGCCACCAGTGAATACGACAGGGCGAACACCGGGGAGCTGTTTTTT

d_gene: TRBD1
v_gene: TRBV24-1
j_gene: TRBJ2-2
len: 14
abundance: many
CDR3aa: CATQDRGNTGELFF
CDR3nt: TGTGCCACCCAAGACAGGGGGAACACCGGGGAGCTGTTTTTT

d_gene: .
v_gene: TRBV28
j_gene: TRBJ1-4
len: 14
abundance: .
CDR3aa: CAAHAVRENEKLFF
CDR3nt: TGTGCCGCGCATGCGGTGAGGGAAAATGAAAAACTGTTTTTT

d_gene: .
v_gene: TRBV30
j_gene: TRBJ2-1
len: 12
abundance: few
CDR3aa: CAWSSIFDEQFF
CDR3nt: TGTGCCTGGAGCTCGATTTTCGATGAGCAGTTCTTC

d_gene: .
v_gene: TRBV24-1
j_gene: TRBJ1-1
len: 11
abundance: many
CDR3aa: CATRGNTEAFF
CDR3nt: TGTGCGACCAGGGGCAACACTGAAGCTTTCTTT

d_gene: .
v_gene: TRBV6-4
j_gene: TRBJ2-3
len: 13
abundance: many
CDR3aa: CASTRGAIDTQYF
CDR3nt: TGTGCCAGCACCCGAGGGGCCATAGATACGCAGTATTTT

d_gene: TRBD1
v_gene: TRBV7-9
j_gene: TRBJ1-1
len: 14
abundance: .
CDR3aa: CASSGTGRDTEAFF
CDR3nt: TGTGCCAGCAGCGGGACAGGGAGGGACACTGAAGCTTTCTTT

d_gene: .
v_gene: TRBV6-5
j_gene: TRBJ2-7
len: 16
abundance: .
CDR3aa: CASSYSVADPTYEQYF
CDR3nt: TGTGCCAGCAGTTACTCGGTGGCGGACCCAACCTACGAGCAGTACTTC

d_gene: .
v_gene: TRBV29-1
j_gene: TRBJ2-7
len: 11
abundance: .
CDR3aa: CSAREGNEQYF
CDR3nt: TGCAGCGCCAGGGAAGGGAACGAGCAGTACTTC

d_gene: .
v_gene: TRBV10-2
j_gene: TRBJ1-5
len: 13
abundance: .
CDR3aa: CASRQLPNQPQHF
CDR3nt: TGCGCCAGCAGACAACTCCCTAATCAGCCCCAGCATTTT

d_gene: .
v_gene: TRBV25-1
j_gene: TRBJ2-2
len: 14
abundance: many
CDR3aa: CASSRTTNTGELFF
CDR3nt: TGTGCCAGCAGTAGGACAACGAACACCGGGGAGCTGTTTTTT

d_gene: .
v_gene: TRBV18
j_gene: TRBJ2-1
len: 15
abundance: few
CDR3aa: CASSPAGNSYNEQFF
CDR3nt: TGTGCCAGCTCACCAGCTGGAAACTCCTACAATGAGCAGTTCTTC

d_gene: .
v_gene: TRBV12-3/TRBV12-4
j_gene: TRBJ2-1
len: 15
abundance: .
CDR3aa: CASRSAGHANNEQFF
CDR3nt: TGTGCCAGCAGGTCGGCAGGGCACGCCAACAATGAGCAGTTCTTC

d_gene: .
v_gene: TRBV4-3
j_gene: TRBJ1-4
len: 17
abundance: .
CDR3aa: CASSQDLEVGVAEKLFF
CDR3nt: TGCGCCAGCAGCCAAGATCTTGAGGTGGGGGTGGCTGAAAAACTGTTTTTT

d_gene: .
v_gene: TRBV11-2
j_gene: TRBJ2-3
len: 16
abundance: few
CDR3aa: CASSLFLGQGTDTQYF
CDR3nt: TGTGCCAGCAGCTTATTTCTCGGGCAGGGCACAGATACGCAGTATTTT

d_gene: .
v_gene: TRBV7-9
j_gene: TRBJ2-3
len: 15
abundance: .
CDR3aa: CASSLGGLGTDTQYF
CDR3nt: TGTGCCAGCAGCTTAGGGGGGCTTGGCACAGATACGCAGTATTTT

d_gene: .
v_gene: TRBV30
j_gene: TRBJ2-1
len: 14
abundance: many
CDR3aa: CAWSIGGGDNEQFF
CDR3nt: TGTGCCTGGAGTATAGGAGGAGGTGACAATGAGCAGTTCTTC

d_gene: .
v_gene: TRBV7-9
j_gene: TRBJ2-5
len: 13
abundance: .
CDR3aa: CASTHREEETQYF
CDR3nt: TGTGCCAGCACCCATAGGGAAGAGGAGACCCAGTACTTC

d_gene: .
v_gene: TRBV29-1
j_gene: TRBJ2-2
len: 15
abundance: .
CDR3aa: CSVVQPGSNTGELFF
CDR3nt: TGCAGCGTTGTTCAACCCGGATCGAACACCGGGGAGCTGTTTTTT

d_gene: .
v_gene: TRBV29-1
j_gene: TRBJ2-2
len: 15
abundance: few
CDR3aa: CSVEDGDMNTGELFF
CDR3nt: TGCAGCGTTGAAGATGGAGACATGAACACCGGGGAGCTGTTTTTT

d_gene: TRBD2
v_gene: TRBV6-5
j_gene: TRBJ2-1
len: 13
abundance: few
CDR3aa: CASSYLAGNEQFF
CDR3nt: TGTGCCAGCAGTTACCTAGCGGGCAATGAGCAGTTCTTC

d_gene: TRBD2
v_gene: TRBV20-1
j_gene: TRBJ2-4
len: 15
abundance: .
CDR3aa: CSAVTSGSAKNIQYF
CDR3nt: TGCAGTGCCGTAACTAGCGGGAGTGCCAAAAACATTCAGTACTTC

d_gene: .
v_gene: TRBV6-2/TRBV6-3
j_gene: TRBJ2-2
len: 14
abundance: .
CDR3aa: CASMARGNTGELFF
CDR3nt: TGTGCCAGCATGGCGCGGGGGAACACCGGGGAGCTGTTTTTT

d_gene: TRBD2
v_gene: TRBV12-5
j_gene: TRBJ2-1
len: 19
abundance: .
CDR3aa: CASGLGTSGGVLRDNEQFF
CDR3nt: TGTGCTAGTGGTTTGGGGACTAGCGGGGGGGTCCTCCGCGACAATGAGCAGTTCTTC

d_gene: TRBD2
v_gene: TRBV30
j_gene: TRBJ2-7
len: 13
abundance: .
CDR3aa: CAWTQLGEGEQYF
CDR3nt: TGTGCCTGGACCCAACTTGGGGAGGGGGAGCAGTACTTC

d_gene: TRBD2
v_gene: TRBV20-1
j_gene: TRBJ2-7
len: 15
abundance: .
CDR3aa: CSATRVAGGSYEQYF
CDR3nt: TGCAGTGCCACCAGGGTAGCGGGAGGGTCCTACGAGCAGTACTTC

d_gene: .
v_gene: TRBV28
j_gene: TRBJ2-3
len: 15
abundance: few
CDR3aa: CASNRGSSKTDTQYF
CDR3nt: TGTGCCAGCAACCGAGGGAGCTCGAAGACAGATACGCAGTATTTT

d_gene: .
v_gene: TRBV27
j_gene: TRBJ2-7
len: 14
abundance: .
CDR3aa: CASSPAGLGYEQYF
CDR3nt: TGTGCCAGCAGTCCCGCGGGACTCGGCTACGAGCAGTACTTC

d_gene: TRBD2
v_gene: TRBV10-3
j_gene: TRBJ2-1
len: 18
abundance: .
CDR3aa: CAISEGTSGRAPYNEQFF
CDR3nt: TGTGCCATCAGTGAGGGGACTAGCGGGAGGGCCCCCTACAATGAGCAGTTCTTC

d_gene: TRBD1
v_gene: TRBV3-1
j_gene: TRBJ2-1
len: 17
abundance: .
CDR3aa: CASSQVRTGLIHNEQFF
CDR3nt: TGTGCCAGCAGCCAAGTTAGGACAGGTTTGATCCACAATGAGCAGTTCTTC

d_gene: TRBD1
v_gene: TRBV2
j_gene: TRBJ2-7
len: 16
abundance: .
CDR3aa: CASSEDSGQGSYEQYF
CDR3nt: TGTGCCAGCAGTGAAGATTCAGGACAGGGTAGCTACGAGCAGTACTTC

d_gene: .
v_gene: TRBV12-5
j_gene: TRBJ2-1
len: 13
abundance: .
CDR3aa: CASGSTRMSEQFF
CDR3nt: TGTGCTAGTGGTTCGACTAGGATGTCTGAGCAGTTCTTC

d_gene: TRBD2
v_gene: TRBV2
j_gene: TRBJ2-7
len: 16
abundance: .
CDR3aa: CASSEAWSGRTYEQYF
CDR3nt: TGTGCCAGCAGTGAAGCGTGGAGCGGGAGGACCTACGAGCAGTACTTC